Here is one TCR beta chain with its context. Its antigen is not known. An end of the junction does not agree with germline; a read error may underlie this. The template was RNA from unsorted bulk tissue. This non-tumor lung sample came from over 3 cm beyond the tumor edge. The CDR3 extends over 15 amino acids. From germline, CDR1 is MRHNA and CDR2 SNTAGT. This sample is part of a study of tumor and adjacent non-tumor tissue in lung cancer. TCRbeta libraries were built with three rounds of nested PCR, modified from ARM-PCR. TCRdb re-called the multiplex PCR reads through MiXCR, storing one row per CDR3 protein. The sample lists about 110,000 distinct CDR3 sequences; about 63% were seen once. Broader study findings: TCR diversity was significantly greater in tumor than normal lung tissue. Normal lung showed higher cumulative top 100 clone frequency than tumor. Patients with more diverse tumor TCRs had worse survival.

The clonotype originates from a man in his fifties or sixties with non-small cell lung cancer. The chain recombines TRBV6-4 with TRBJ2-1; the match to TRBD1 covers 8 bases. Sample: distant non-tumor lung tissue. This CDR3 is CVSSFQGAEYNEQFF. CDR3 sequence (DNA): TGTGTCAGCAGTTTTCAGGGGGCTGAATACAATGAGCAGTTCTTC.